This T cell receptor (beta chain) was documented in a study of PD-1 blockade in mismatch repair-deficient tumors. Looking at the study overall: Patients had some twelve mismatch repair-deficient cancer types, all previously treated and progressing.

CDR3 length: 15 amino acids. The V gene lost 4 bases and the J gene lost 3 bases, with 14 bases spanning the gap. From germline, CDR1 is SGHRS and CDR2 YFSETQ. Profiling relied on immunoSEQ multiplex PCR, and the TCRdb table lists in-frame clones only, not all of them. In the table there are approximately 38,000 clones, around 75% of which are singletons. Material: peripheral blood, obtained 4 weeks after starting pembrolizumab. The chain uses TRBV5-1 and TRBJ1-5; tentatively, D is TRBD1 (5 bases). The TCR originated in an adult with mismatch repair-deficient cancer. Here the CDR3 reads CASSVDGGDNQPQHF. CDR3 DNA sequence: TGCGCCAGCAGCGTCGATGGGGGTGACAATCAGCCCCAGCATTTT.